This T cell receptor beta chain was documented in a study of response to subunit inactivated influenza vaccine. Study-level results: Authors suggested seasonal influenza vaccinations each recruit few new T cells.

The CDR3 runs 15 residues. Germline V gene lookup returns CDR1 SGHRS and CDR2 YFSETQ. Trimming stripped 4 bases from V and 0 bases from J, with 11 bases between. Of note for this clonotype: Its cognate antigen is unknown.

A single record per CDR3 protein comes from TCRdb applying MiXCR to the RT-PCR reads. The sample consists of around 250,000 distinct CDR3 sequences, 9% to 15% of them appearing once. This sequence joins TRBV5-1 and TRBJ1-3; no clear D gene. The TCR was taken from a man aged 50 to 59 who received an inactivated influenza vaccine. The specimen comprised non-naive T cells sorted from PBMCs, sampled around 15 days before vaccination. The CDR3: CASSMGGNSGNTIYF. Written as DNA, the CDR3 is TGCGCCAGCAGCATGGGAGGGAACTCTGGAAACACCATATATTTT.